These 12 T cell receptor beta chains share one sample of origin, sequenced in a study of blood T cell repertoires in COVID-19. Sequenced by immunoSEQ multiplex PCR; TCRdb stores in-frame clones only, minus some. The table records roughly 180,000 clones, over 70% of them present only once. Sequenced sample: peripheral blood. The receptor source for this set is a woman aged 40 to 55 with COVID-19, enrolled during active disease.

CDR3 sequence (DNA): TGTGCCACCAGTGATCCTTCCCCGGGACAGGGAAACTATGGCTACACCTTC. It yields the protein CATSDPSPGQGNYGYTF. The rearrangement links TRBV24-1 to TRBJ1-2, with 9 bases lining up with TRBD1. From germline, CDR1 is KGHDR and CDR2 SFDVKD. The CDR3 consists of 17 residues. The J segment lost 2 bases and the V segment lost 3 bases, leaving 9 bases of the junction unmatched.

This chain links TRBV28 with TRBJ1-6; a weak D match, TRBD1 (5 bases). CDR3 length: 16 amino acids. Trimming took 5 bases from V and 7 from J, leaving 18 bases between them. Germline V gene data show CDR1 as MDHEN and CDR2 as SYDVKM. The CDR3 nucleotides are TGTGCCAGCAGTGGGTACCGGGACTACTTAAATTCACCCCTCCACTTT. This codes for CASSGYRDYLNSPLHF.

The V gene is TRBV12-5, the J gene TRBJ2-2; D remains ambiguous. CDR1 is LGHNT, CDR2 FRNRAP, per germline. V was clipped by 6 bases and J by 6 bases, with 17 bases between them. The CDR3 has 15 residues. CDR3 bases: TGTGCTAGTGGCCCCGGAGAATTCCGTCCCGGGGAGCTGTTTTTT. It is translated as CASGPGEFRPGELFF. Full variable domain (missing parts from reference TRBV12-5 and TRBJ2-2): DARVTQTPRHKVTEMGQEVTMRCQPILGHNTVFWYRQTMMQGLELLAYFRNRAPLDDSGMPKDRFSAEMPDATLATLKIQPSEPRDSAVYFCASGPGEFRPGELFFGEGSRLTVL.

V gene TRBV6-5 combines with J gene TRBJ1-2, with 8 bases fitting TRBD1. Losses at the gene ends were 5 bases for V and 6 bases for J; bases not matched to a gene: 5. Germline V lookup: CDR1 MNHEY, CDR2 SVGAGI. The CDR3 spans 13 residues. The CDR3 sequence: CASSRDRGDGYTF. CDR3 DNA sequence: TGTGCCAGCAGTCGAGACAGGGGCGATGGCTACACCTTC.

J is TRBJ1-5 and V is TRBV27; perhaps TRBD1 as D (5 bases). Germline V CDR1 and CDR2: MNHEY, SMNVEV (reference sequence). The V end lost 2 bases, the J end lost 2 bases, and 10 bases lay between the germline ends. The CDR3 is made up of 15 amino acids. CDR3 DNA: TGTGCCAGCAGTTTAGGCGGAGGGGGCAATCAGCCCCAGCATTTT. Its protein is CASSLGGGGNQPQHF.

The chain recombines TRBV2 with TRBJ2-5; possibly TRBD2 for D (7 bases). V shed 2 bases and J shed 5 bases, with 15 bases lying between them. The CDR3 runs 15 residues. Germline values: CDR1 SNHLY, CDR2 FYNNEI. As DNA, the CDR3 is TGTGCCAGCAGTGAAACAGGGACTACTCAGGAGACCCAGTACTTC. It yields the protein CASSETGTTQETQYF.

The V and J genes are TRBV7-9 and TRBJ2-1, with TRBD1 as a possible D gene (6 bases). V was shortened by 1 base and J by 13 bases, with 14 bases between the two germline ends. CDR1 SEHNR and CDR2 FQNEAQ come from the germline V gene (reference sequence). CDR3 length: 13 residues. CDR3 nucleotide sequence: TGTGCCAGCAGCTTAGATCCGGTGACAGGCCAGTTCTTC. Translation: CASSLDPVTGQFF.

The chain couples TRBV29-1 to TRBJ2-2, with D maybe TRBD1 (6 bases). Trimming removed 7 bases at V and 7 bases at J, with 16 bases between. The V gene's germline CDR1 is SQVTM and CDR2 ANQGSEA. This CDR3 is 13 amino acids long. The CDR3 bases are TGCAGCGGTACAAACCGAGGGGGCGGGGAGCTGTTTTTT. It encodes CSGTNRGGGELFF.

In its sample, this clone was seen a few times. The rearrangement links TRBV27 to TRBJ1-6; D is possibly TRBD1 (5 bases). This CDR3 comprises 13 residues. Germline lookup yields CDR1 MNHEY and CDR2 SMNVEV (reference sequence). V shed 8 bases and J shed 4 bases, with 9 bases lying between them. CDR3 DNA: TGTGCCAGCGGACGACAGTATAATTCACCCCTCCACTTT. Its protein product is CASGRQYNSPLHF.

V is TRBV12-2 and J is TRBJ1-2; the table's D call TRBD1 went unverified against the DNA. TRBV12-2 is described as a pseudogene. CDR3 size: 15 residues. CDR3 in DNA: TGTGCAAGTCGCTTCCGCAGGCCGATTAACTATGGCTACACCTTC. Protein sequence: CASRFRRPINYGYTF.

This clone was observed a single time. This chain uses TRBV6-6 with TRBJ1-2; TRBD1 might be the D (6 bases). CDR1 is MNHNY, CDR2 SVGAGI, per germline (reference sequence). V gave up 0 bases and J gave up 7 bases, with 12 bases separating them. CDR3 size: 14 residues. DNA for the CDR3: TGTGCCAGCAGTTACTCGAAAGGGGGTGGTGGCTACACCTTC. Translated: CASSYSKGGGGYTF.

This clone was detected many times. The V gene is TRBV5-4, the J gene TRBJ2-3, with D possibly TRBD2 on 5 matching bases. Between the trimmed V and J ends, which lost 4 bases and 0 bases, there was a span of 12 bases. The V gene's germline CDR1 is SGHNT and CDR2 YYREEE (reference sequence). This CDR3 has 15 amino acids. CDR3 protein: CASSRAETSTDTQYF. DNA of the CDR3: TGTGCCAGCAGCCGAGCGGAGACTAGCACAGATACGCAGTATTTT.